This TCR beta chain stems from a study of monozygotic twins with inflammatory bowel disease. The germline V gene has CDR1 LGHNA and CDR2 YSLEER. The CDR3 totals 15 residues. Turning to this clonotype: Its antigen is unknown.

Study-wide findings and caveats: IBD patients exhibited fewer clonotypes shared with other individuals than healthy twins, particularly with disease activity.

Donors gave 2.5 ml of blood apiece. Each CDR3 protein gets one entry in TCRdb, which reprocessed the 5' RACE reads and gives no DNA. The sample data list 150,000 or so distinct CDR3 sequences. Sequenced material: blood. The chain recombines TRBV4-3 with TRBJ1-2; with no DNA, the TCRdb D assignment of TRBD1 cannot be verified. The sequence was obtained from a human donor with ulcerative colitis or Crohn's disease, or a healthy co-twin of an affected twin (not recorded which). The chain's CDR3 is CASSQRQVSQYGYTF.